Listed here is a single TCR beta chain. This entry is derived from a study of blood T cell repertoires in COVID-19. About the study: COVID-19 samples, acute and convalescent, were from the United States, Italy and Spain.

With 6 bases removed from V and 8 bases from J, the gap between germline ends came to 16 bases. Germline loops: CDR1 MRHNA, CDR2 SNTAGT. CDR3 size: 13 residues. This table comes from immunoSEQ multiplex PCR, and its TCRdb copy is limited to in-frame clones, with some not included. Of about 120,000 clones listed, around 86% are singletons. V and J are TRBV6-4 and TRBJ1-2; a weak D match, TRBD1 (5 bases). The clonotype comes from a man older than 75 with acute or convalescent COVID-19. Sequenced: peripheral blood. The chain's CDR3 is CASRGSGLTGYTF. The CDR3 region has the DNA TGTGCCAGCAGGGGATCGGGACTTACGGGCTACACCTTC.